A selection of T cell receptor beta chains follows, all from one sample in a study of blood T cell repertoires in COVID-19. Clones were sequenced by immunoSEQ multiplex PCR, and TCRdb holds only the in-frame ones, with some missing. Here the sample spans about 430,000 clones, 75% to 90% being singletons. Sequenced: PBMCs or T cells enriched from blood (not recorded which). The receptors originated from a man younger than 40 who had recovered from COVID-19. CDR3s include the opening cysteine and the closing phenylalanine or tryptophan. D genes are given only for firm matches. Rows give clone size only sometimes, using once, few, many, or a class for an expanded clone.

D gene,V gene,clone size,J gene,CDR3 protein,CDR3 DNA
NA,TRBV5-4,NA,TRBJ2-2,CASSLGGDGTGELFF,TGTGCCAGCAGCTTGGGTGGAGACGGCACCGGGGAGCTGTTTTTT
NA,TRBV4-1,NA,TRBJ1-4,CASSQDLQEKLFF,TGCGCCAGCAGCCAAGATTTACAGGAAAAACTGTTTTTT
TRBD2,TRBV11-3,NA,TRBJ2-3,CASSPGLAEALTGTDTQYF,TGTGCCAGCAGCCCGGGACTAGCGGAAGCCCTAACTGGCACAGATACGCAGTATTTT
NA,TRBV3-1/TRBV3-2,NA,TRBJ2-2,CASSQDRNEVELFF,TGTGCCAGCAGCCAAGATCGGAATGAGGTGGAGCTGTTTTTT
NA,TRBV28,NA,TRBJ2-5,CASSLPGETQYF,TGTGCCAGCAGTCTTCCCGGGGAGACCCAGTACTTC
NA,TRBV5-1,NA,TRBJ1-1,CASSLVGQGNTEAFF,TGCGCCAGCAGCTTGGTAGGCCAGGGGAACACTGAAGCTTTCTTT
NA,TRBV30,NA,TRBJ2-1,CAWSSSNEQFF,TGTGCCTGGAGTTCTAGCAATGAGCAGTTCTTC
TRBD2,TRBV7-6,few,TRBJ2-1,CASSLAGGVASGKSNNEQFF,TGTGCCAGCAGCTTAGCGGGGGGGGTGGCTAGCGGGAAATCGAACAATGAGCAGTTCTTC
TRBD2,TRBV7-9,NA,TRBJ2-5,CASSSGLAEPAQYF,TGTGCCAGCAGCTCGGGACTAGCGGAACCGGCCCAGTACTTC
NA,TRBV4-1,once,TRBJ2-7,CASSQSITYEQYF,TGCGCCAGCAGCCAATCCATCACCTACGAGCAGTACTTC
TRBD1,TRBV6-1,NA,TRBJ2-3,CASSEIAGGAFGTDTQYF,TGTGCCAGCAGTGAAATCGCAGGGGGCGCATTTGGCACAGATACGCAGTATTTT
NA,TRBV6-1,NA,TRBJ2-1,CASSEDGRDLPGLAFF,TGTGCCAGCAGTGAAGATGGACGGGATTTGCCTGGGTTGGCGTTCTTC
TRBD1,TRBV11-2,NA,TRBJ2-7,CASSLFRLRTGGYEQYF,TGTGCCAGCAGCTTATTTCGTCTTCGGACAGGGGGATACGAGCAGTACTTC
TRBD1,TRBV19,NA,TRBJ2-7,CASRSGQGREQYF,TGTGCCAGTAGATCGGGACAGGGACGCGAGCAGTACTTC
NA,TRBV10-2,once,TRBJ2-2,CAMRSLARNTGELFF,TGCGCCATGCGGAGTCTAGCGCGAAACACCGGGGAGCTGTTTTTT
TRBD1,TRBV3-1/TRBV3-2,NA,TRBJ1-2,CASSQAGQVTAGGYGYTF,TGTGCCAGCAGCCAAGCGGGACAGGTGACCGCCGGGGGCTATGGCTACACCTTC
NA,TRBV6-1,NA,TRBJ2-1,CASRIGMGHNEQFF,TGTGCCAGTAGGATTGGAATGGGCCACAATGAGCAGTTCTTC
TRBD2,TRBV18,NA,TRBJ2-1,CASSPRLQRERPLTYNEQFF,TGTGCCAGCTCACCACGTCTTCAGCGGGAGAGACCTTTAACCTACAATGAGCAGTTCTTC
NA,TRBV9,NA,TRBJ2-1,CASSAPTGVYNEQFF,TGTGCCAGCAGCGCCCCGACAGGCGTCTACAATGAGCAGTTCTTC
NA,TRBV28,NA,TRBJ1-2,CASSSYTLLNYGYTF,TGTGCCAGCAGTTCCTACACCCTACTAAACTATGGCTACACCTTC
TRBD2,TRBV5-1,NA,TRBJ2-7,CASSWGLAASSYEQYF,TGCGCCAGCAGCTGGGGACTAGCGGCTAGCTCCTACGAGCAGTACTTC
TRBD2,TRBV15,NA,TRBJ2-5,CATRGTSGVQETQYF,TGTGCCACCAGAGGGACTAGCGGAGTACAAGAGACCCAGTACTTC
NA,TRBV18,NA,TRBJ2-3,CASSPPSNTPADTQYF,TGTGCCAGCTCACCACCAAGCAATACCCCGGCAGATACGCAGTATTTT
NA,TRBV5-1,many,TRBJ2-3,CASSFQGLTGADTQYF,TGCGCCAGCAGTTTCCAGGGCCTCACTGGGGCAGATACGCAGTATTTT
NA,TRBV5-6,NA,TRBJ1-2,CASSLDRANYGYTF,TGTGCCAGCAGCTTGGACAGAGCTAACTATGGCTACACCTTC
TRBD2,TRBV5-1,few,TRBJ2-1,CASSPRGLAGPLENEQFF,TGCGCCAGCAGCCCCCGGGGACTAGCGGGCCCGTTAGAGAATGAGCAGTTCTTC
NA,TRBV3-1/TRBV3-2,NA,TRBJ1-2,CASSQIDYNYGYTF,TGTGCCAGCAGCCAGATCGACTACAACTATGGCTACACCTTC
NA,TRBV28,NA,TRBJ1-2,CASSYRRSGASGYTF,TGTGCCAGCAGTTACCGCAGGAGTGGGGCTTCCGGCTACACCTTC
TRBD1,TRBV24-1,once,TRBJ2-5,CATSPAGTGVETQYF,TGTGCCACCAGCCCGGCCGGGACAGGGGTAGAGACCCAGTACTTC
TRBD2,TRBV14,NA,TRBJ2-1,CASSLLAGGDNEQFF,TGTGCCAGCAGCCTTCTAGCGGGAGGTGACAATGAGCAGTTCTTC
TRBD1,TRBV19,NA,TRBJ2-7,CASSLGQGYEQYF,TGTGCCAGTAGTTTGGGACAGGGATACGAGCAGTACTTC
TRBD2,TRBV12-3/TRBV12-4,NA,TRBJ2-7,CASSLREAYEQYF,TGTGCCAGCAGTTTGCGGGAGGCGTACGAGCAGTACTTC
TRBD1,TRBV6-6,once,TRBJ1-1,CASSYRRDRGRTEAFF,TGTGCCAGCAGTTACCGCCGGGACAGGGGACGCACTGAAGCTTTCTTT
TRBD2,TRBV7-8,NA,TRBJ2-3,CASSFQGGLAAPQRDTDTQYF,TGTGCCAGCAGCTTCCAGGGGGGACTAGCGGCCCCCCAGCGAGACACAGATACGCAGTATTTT
TRBD2,TRBV15,once,TRBJ2-3,CATASGGGVGTDTQYF,TGTGCCACTGCTAGCGGGGGGGGAGTGGGCACAGATACGCAGTATTTT
TRBD2,TRBV27,NA,TRBJ2-1,CASSPPGTSGRNEQFF,TGTGCCAGCAGCCCTCCCGGGACTAGCGGGAGGAATGAGCAGTTCTTC
NA,TRBV2,NA,TRBJ2-7,CASSEGWENYYEQYF,TGTGCCAGCAGTGAGGGGTGGGAGAACTACTACGAGCAGTACTTC
NA,TRBV30,NA,TRBJ1-5,CAWSWGEPSNQPQHF,TGTGCCTGGAGTTGGGGGGAACCTAGCAATCAGCCCCAGCATTTT
NA,TRBV4-1,NA,TRBJ1-1,CASRWRERTEAFF,TGCGCCAGCAGATGGCGGGAGCGGACTGAAGCTTTCTTT
TRBD1,TRBV19,NA,TRBJ2-1,CASSRQGNYNEQFF,TGTGCCAGTAGTCGACAGGGGAACTACAATGAGCAGTTCTTC
TRBD2,TRBV10-3,NA,TRBJ2-3,CAISGFWTSASTDTQYF,TGTGCCATCAGTGGGTTTTGGACTAGCGCTAGCACAGATACGCAGTATTTT
NA,TRBV2,NA,TRBJ2-2,CASSDYSGGELFF,TGTGCCAGCAGTGATTACAGTGGCGGGGAGCTGTTTTTT
NA,TRBV27,NA,TRBJ1-1,CASKNYRVENTEAFF,TGTGCCAGCAAAAACTACAGGGTAGAGAACACTGAAGCTTTCTTT
TRBD2,TRBV6-5,NA,TRBJ2-1,CASSLGLAGGSGQFF,TGTGCCAGCAGTCTGGGACTAGCGGGAGGATCTGGGCAGTTCTTC
NA,TRBV5-1,NA,TRBJ1-1,CASSLMGRGNTEAFF,TGCGCCAGCAGCTTGATGGGGAGGGGGAACACAGAAGCTTTCTTT